The clone carrying this TCR beta chain was seen at least ten times. TRAV- and TRBV-specific primers were used for first-strand cDNA, which covered alpha and beta chains. TCR amplification used 15 to 20 PCR cycles, a constant-region primer and a V-primer adapter. Each CDR3 protein gets one entry after TCRdb re-called the reads with MiXCR. This table holds tens of thousands of distinct CDR3 sequences, roughly a sixth found once. The sample belongs to a study of low-dose radiotherapy and immunotherapy resistance in tumors. Whole-study context: Cohort 1 patients were irradiated with 0.5 Gy fractions every 2 weeks to 6.5 Gy total.

Regarding time point: before trial treatment. The CDR3 is 13 residues long. Trimming stripped 8 bases from V and 9 bases from J, with 19 bases between. This sequence joins TRBV12-3 or TRBV12-4 and TRBJ1-1; D is perhaps TRBD1 (6 bases). The receptor was derived from a male donor with prostate cancer. This material consisted of PBMCs, taken before treatment. CDR3 in amino acids: CASGLRDNGKAFF. The CDR3 nucleotides are TGTGCCAGCGGCCTCCGGGACAACGGAAAAGCTTTCTTT.